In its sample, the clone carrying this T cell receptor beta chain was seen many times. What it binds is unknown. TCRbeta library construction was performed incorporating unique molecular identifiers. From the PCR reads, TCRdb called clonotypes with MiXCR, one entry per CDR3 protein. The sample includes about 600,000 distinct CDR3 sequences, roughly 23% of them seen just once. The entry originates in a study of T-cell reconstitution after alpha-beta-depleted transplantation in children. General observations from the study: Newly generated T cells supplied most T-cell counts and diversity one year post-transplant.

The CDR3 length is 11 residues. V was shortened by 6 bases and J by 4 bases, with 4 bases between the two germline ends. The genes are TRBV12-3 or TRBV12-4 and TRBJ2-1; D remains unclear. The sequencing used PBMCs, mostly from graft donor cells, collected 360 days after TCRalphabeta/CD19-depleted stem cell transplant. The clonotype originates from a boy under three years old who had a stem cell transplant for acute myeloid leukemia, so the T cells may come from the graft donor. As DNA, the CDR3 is TGTGCCAGCAGGCCGTACAATGAGCAGTTCTTC. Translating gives CASRPYNEQFF.